The clone carrying this T cell receptor (beta chain) has a handful of counts. The antigen remains undetermined. The source of the sample is a study of beta chain features in type 1 diabetes. Overall study findings and caveats: The question left open here concerned HLA type influencing TCRB rearrangement. Shortening that was moderate but significant affected the TCRB CDR3s of Type 1 diabetes patients in all four CD4+ subsets. Patients showed naive, central memory and Treg TCRB repertoires that appeared more similar than those of healthy donors.

CDR1 and CDR2 (germline): MNHNY, SVGAGI (reference sequence). Trimming pared 7 bases from V and 10 bases from J, leaving 17 bases between. The CDR3 is 13 residues long. Of the isolated RNA, all was reverse transcribed, and so the sequenced material was expressed TCRB transcripts. The protocol was immunoSEQ multiplex PCR, while the TCRdb copy is restricted to in-frame clones and leaves out a portion. The table has around 150,000 clones, about 9% seen once. CD4+ naive, central memory, regulatory and stem cell-like memory cells were sorted via CD45RO/CCR7/CD25/CD127/CD95/CD27. The origin of this receptor is a woman aged 18-30 years with type 1 diabetes. The chain is built from TRBV6-6 and TRBJ2-1; TRBD2 might be the D (6 bases). Material: central memory CD4+ T cells from blood. CDR3 DNA sequence: TGTGCCAGCAACACCCAACTAGCCCCGGAGCAGTTCTTC. This sequence encodes CASNTQLAPEQFF.